This TCR beta chain was identified in a study of blood T cell repertoires in COVID-19. Study-wide context: COVID-19 samples from acute and convalescent phases originated in the United States, Italy and Spain.

V shed 3 bases and J 4 bases; nucleotides not matched to a gene: 7. The CDR3 runs 18 residues. Looked up from germline, CDR1 is KGHSH and CDR2 is LQKENI. Ages ranged from about 18 to 89 years, with residence in approximately 25 US areas. Method: immunoSEQ multiplex PCR; TCRdb's copy keeps in-frame clones and lacks some. Here the sample spans over 200,000 clones, 85% to 90% being singletons. The chain recombines TRBV18 with TRBJ2-2, with TRBD2 matching over 14 bases. The material sequenced was PBMCs or T cells enriched from blood (not recorded which). The TCR was taken from a man aged 40-49 years who had recovered from COVID-19. CDR3 protein: CASSPGLAGEWPTGELFF. For the CDR3, the DNA is TGTGCCAGCTCACCGGGACTAGCGGGAGAGTGGCCCACCGGGGAGCTGTTTTTT.